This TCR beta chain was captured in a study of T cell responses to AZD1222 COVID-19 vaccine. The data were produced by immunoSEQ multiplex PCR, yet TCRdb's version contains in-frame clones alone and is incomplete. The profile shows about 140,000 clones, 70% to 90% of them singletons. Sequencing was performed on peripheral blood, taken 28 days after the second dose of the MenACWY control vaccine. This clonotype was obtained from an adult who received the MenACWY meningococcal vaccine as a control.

The chain's CDR3 is CASSPLVAGTQETQYF. The CDR3 nucleotides are TGTGCCAGCTCACCACTAGTAGCGGGAACACAAGAGACCCAGTACTTC. V and J are TRBV18 and TRBJ2-5, with 8 bases identical to TRBD2. Per the germline V gene, CDR1 is KGHSH and CDR2 is LQKENI. V shed 1 base and J 2 bases; nucleotides not matched to a gene: 6. CDR3 length: 16 amino acids.